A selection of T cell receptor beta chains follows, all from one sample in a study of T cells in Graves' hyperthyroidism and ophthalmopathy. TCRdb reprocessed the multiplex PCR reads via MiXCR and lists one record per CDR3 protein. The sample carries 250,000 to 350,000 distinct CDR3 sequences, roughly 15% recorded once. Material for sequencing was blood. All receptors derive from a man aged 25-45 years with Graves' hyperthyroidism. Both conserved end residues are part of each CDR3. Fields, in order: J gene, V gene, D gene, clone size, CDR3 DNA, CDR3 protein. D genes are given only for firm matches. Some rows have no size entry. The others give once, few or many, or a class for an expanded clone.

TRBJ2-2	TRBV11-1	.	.	TGTGCCAGCAGCTTTTGGCCCTTCCCGAACACCGGGGAGCTGTTTTTT	CASSFWPFPNTGELFF
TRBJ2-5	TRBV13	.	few	TGTGCCAGCACCTTTGGACAGAAAGAGACCCAGTACTTC	CASTFGQKETQYF
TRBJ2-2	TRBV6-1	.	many	TGTGCCAGCAGTGAAGGGGCAAGAATTTATACCGGGGAGCTGTTTTTT	CASSEGARIYTGELFF
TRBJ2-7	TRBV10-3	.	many	TGTGCCATCCACGGAGAACTTTCCTACGAGCAGTACTTC	CAIHGELSYEQYF
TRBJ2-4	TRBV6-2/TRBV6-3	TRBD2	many	TGTGCCAGCAGCCCGGGGCTAGCGGGAGTGAGCATTCAGTACTTC	CASSPGLAGVSIQYF
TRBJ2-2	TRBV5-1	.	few	TGCGCCAGCAGGGGCTCGGGACCGACGAACACCGGGGAGCTGTTTTTT	CASRGSGPTNTGELFF
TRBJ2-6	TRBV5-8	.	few	TGTGCCAGCAGCTTGTGGAGCTCTGGGGCCAACGTCCTGACTTTC	CASSLWSSGANVLTF
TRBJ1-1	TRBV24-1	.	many	TGTGCCACCAGTGGTTCTGGCAGCAACACTGAAGCTTTCTTT	CATSGSGSNTEAFF
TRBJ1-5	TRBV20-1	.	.	TGCTGTGCTCTTGAGAGTCACGGCAATCAGCCCCAGCATTTT	CCALESHGNQPQHF
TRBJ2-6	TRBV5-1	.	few	TGCGCCAGCAGCCTAGACAGCTCTGGGGCCAACGTCCTGACTTTC	CASSLDSSGANVLTF
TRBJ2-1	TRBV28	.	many	TGTGCCAGCAGTTCCCGAGACAGGTCGTGGGCTCATGAGCAGTTCTTC	CASSSRDRSWAHEQFF
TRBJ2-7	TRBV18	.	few	TGTGCCAGCTCACCCAGGGGACCTTCCTACGAGCAGTACTTC	CASSPRGPSYEQYF
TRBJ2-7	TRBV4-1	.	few	TGCGCCAGCAGCCAAGAAGGGGACTACGAGCAGTACTTC	CASSQEGDYEQYF
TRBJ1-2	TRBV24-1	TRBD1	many	TGTGCCACCAGTGATTGGACGACAGGGGTCTATGGCTACACCTTC	CATSDWTTGVYGYTF
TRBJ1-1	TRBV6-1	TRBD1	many	TGTGCCAGCAGTGAACAAGGGGGCGGATTCATGAACACTGAAGCTTTCTTT	CASSEQGGGFMNTEAFF
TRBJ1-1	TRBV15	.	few	TGTGCCACCAGCAGAGATCGAGGGGTTGGCACTGAAGCTTTCTTT	CATSRDRGVGTEAFF
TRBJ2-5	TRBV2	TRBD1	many	TGTGCCAGCAGGGAGCACCCCCAGGGGGACCAGTACTTC	CASREHPQGDQYF
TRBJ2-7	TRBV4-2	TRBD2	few	TGTGCCAGCAGCCAAGAGGAGGGACTAGCGGGAGAATCCTACGAGCAGTACTTC	CASSQEEGLAGESYEQYF
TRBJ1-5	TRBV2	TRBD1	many	TGTGCCAGCAGTGGGGGGACAGGGCTGAGAGGTCAGCCCCAGCATTTT	CASSGGTGLRGQPQHF
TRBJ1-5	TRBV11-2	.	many	TGTGCCAGCAGCTTAACGACAGGCAATCAGCCCCAGCATTTT	CASSLTTGNQPQHF
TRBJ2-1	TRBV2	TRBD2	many	TGTGCCAGCAGTGAACTAGCGGGAGGGCACAATGAGCAGTTCTTC	CASSELAGGHNEQFF
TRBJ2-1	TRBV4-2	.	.	TGTGCCAGCAGCCAGACGCGGCTAAATGAGCAGTTCTTC	CASSQTRLNEQFF
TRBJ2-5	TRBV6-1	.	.	TGTGCCAGCAGCCACCCGGGGAAAGAGACCCAGTACTTC	CASSHPGKETQYF
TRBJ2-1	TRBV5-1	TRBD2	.	TGCGCCAGCAGCCCACTCGCGGGAGGGACCTACAATGAGCAGTTCTTC	CASSPLAGGTYNEQFF
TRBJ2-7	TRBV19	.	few	TGTGCCAGTAGTAAAGGAACAACCGGGGAGTACGAGCAGTACTTC	CASSKGTTGEYEQYF
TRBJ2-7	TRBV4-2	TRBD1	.	TGTGCCAGCAGCCAGCCCGGGACAGGGAACTACGAGCAGTACTTC	CASSQPGTGNYEQYF
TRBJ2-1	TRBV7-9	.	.	TGTGCCAGCCGCCCCGCTCCAGGGGTTTCCTACAATGAGCAGTTCTTC	CASRPAPGVSYNEQFF
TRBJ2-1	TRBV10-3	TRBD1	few	TGTGCCATTGCGACAGGGGTTTCCTACAATGAGCAGTTCTTC	CAIATGVSYNEQFF